This note documents a single T cell receptor (beta chain) sequence. Its cognate antigen is unknown. This record comes from a study of T-cell reconstitution after alpha-beta-depleted transplantation in children. Study results and caveats: Day-60 TCRbeta diversity that was high in some patients was derived from surviving recipient T cells and thymic progenitors. Several hundred graft clones that had expanded were reportedly the source of alpha-beta T cells about two months after transplant. T cells produced anew were the main source of T-cell counts and diversity one year after transplant.

The V and J ends lost 0 bases and 7 bases respectively, with 16 bases between them. The germline V gene has CDR1 LGHDT and CDR2 YNNKEL (reference sequence). The CDR3 length is 16 residues. TCRbeta library preparation incorporated unique molecular identifiers. TCRdb re-called the PCR reads through MiXCR, storing one row per CDR3 protein. The sample consists of 500,000 to 750,000 distinct CDR3 sequences, more than 20% of them appearing once. Sequencing used PBMCs, obtained before TCRalphabeta/CD19-depleted stem cell transplant. The TCR was taken from a boy under two years old with Wiskott-Aldrich syndrome, due to receive a stem cell transplant. The V and J genes are TRBV3-1 and TRBJ2-1; tentatively, D is TRBD1 (6 bases). This chain's CDR3 is CASSQDRQGLVNEQFF. CDR3 coding DNA: TGTGCCAGCAGCCAAGATCGGCAGGGGTTAGTGAATGAGCAGTTCTTC.